The 32 T cell receptor beta chains below were found in one sample sequenced in a study of identifying expanded T cells in peripheral blood. Assay used: immunoSEQ multiplex PCR; TCRdb lists only in-frame clones, some missing. The sample yields about 86,000 clones, 88% seen once. The sequenced sample was blood. The source of these receptors is a person aged 18-70 years in good health.

The chain carries TRBV7-8 and TRBJ2-4, with D possibly matching TRBD2 (6 bases). Trimming removed 4 bases at V and 1 base at J, with 8 bases between. Germline V CDR1 and CDR2: SGHVS, FQNEAQ. This CDR3 region has 14 residues. The CDR3 sequence: CASSSRGAKNIQYF. The DNA for the CDR3 is TGTGCCAGCAGCTCCCGGGGGGCCAAAAACATTCAGTACTTC. The full variable domain, completed using reference TRBV7-8 and TRBJ2-4, is GAGVSQSPRYKVAKRGQDVALRCDPISGHVSLFWYQQALGQGPEFLTYFQNEAQLDKSGLPSDRFFAERPEGSVSTLKIQRTQQEDSAVYLCASSSRGAKNIQYFGAGTRLSVL.

The gene calls are TRBV7-7 and TRBJ2-1, with 9 bases aligning to TRBD2. Germline V gene lookup returns CDR1 SSHAT and CDR2 FNYEAQ (reference sequence). The trim removed 3 bases at V and 5 bases at J, leaving 5 bases unmatched. This CDR3 region has 15 residues. The CDR3 region is CASSFASGADNEQFF. CDR3 DNA sequence: TGTGCCAGCAGCTTCGCTAGCGGGGCTGACAATGAGCAGTTCTTC.

The chain recombines TRBV5-5 with TRBJ1-4, with a possible D match to TRBD1 (5 bases). Germline-derived CDR1 and CDR2 are SGHKS and YYEKEE (reference sequence). The V gene lost 4 bases and the J gene lost 8 bases, with 12 bases spanning the gap. This CDR3 is built from 13 residues. DNA for the CDR3: TGTGCCAGCAGCCAGGGCCTGACCGAAAAACTGTTTTTT. Translated, it gives CASSQGLTEKLFF.

Here the CDR3 reads CASSLKQGLNTEAFF. CDR3 DNA sequence: TGTGCCAGCAGTTTAAAGCAGGGACTGAACACTGAAGCTTTCTTT. The V and J genes are TRBV27 and TRBJ1-1; D might be TRBD1 (5 bases). Germline V gene data show CDR1 as MNHEY and CDR2 as SMNVEV (reference sequence). The CDR3 totals 15 residues. The V and J ends lost 2 bases and 0 bases respectively, with 10 bases between them.

This chain's CDR3 is CASSPSGDFGYTF. Written as DNA, the CDR3 is TGTGCCAGCTCACCGTCAGGGGACTTCGGCTACACCTTC. V is TRBV18 and J is TRBJ1-2, with D perhaps TRBD1 (6 bases). The germline V and J ends were trimmed by 3 bases and 8 bases, with 13 bases remaining between them. The CDR3 spans 13 residues. Looked up from germline, CDR1 is KGHSH and CDR2 is LQKENI.

The gene calls are TRBV5-6 and TRBJ1-2, with D possibly matching TRBD1 (6 bases). Trimming cost V 0 bases and J 7 bases, with 19 bases left between them. CDR3 length: 16 residues. Germline V CDR1 and CDR2: SGHDT, YYEEEE. The CDR3 sequence: CASSLVGHRASVGYTF. Here the CDR3 DNA reads TGTGCCAGCAGCTTGGTTGGGCACAGGGCTAGTGTTGGCTACACCTTC.

CDR3 DNA: TGTGCCTGGAGTGCGGGACTTGAAGCTTTCTTT. This encodes CAWSAGLEAFF. The J gene is TRBJ1-1, the V gene TRBV30; TRBD1 is a possible D gene (5 bases). V was clipped by 1 base and J by 7 bases, with 7 bases between them. There are 11 residues in the CDR3. The germline CDR1 and CDR2 sequences are GTSNPN and SVGIG (reference sequence). Variable domain in full (rest from reference TRBV30 and TRBJ1-1): SQTIHQWPATLVQPVGSPLSLECTVEGTSNPNLYWYRQAAGRGLQLLFYSVGIGQISSEVPQNLSASRPQDRQFILSSKKLLLSDSGFYLCAWSAGLEAFFGQGTRLTVV.

Only one count was recorded for this clone. The gene calls are TRBV18 and TRBJ1-5, with D tentatively TRBD1 (6 bases). V dropped 6 bases and J dropped 5 bases, with 11 bases sitting between them. Germline CDR1 reads KGHSH; CDR2 reads LQKENI. The CDR3 loop spans 13 amino acids. This CDR3 reads CASSLDRDQPQHF. The CDR3 region has the DNA TGTGCCAGCTCCCTGGACAGAGATCAGCCCCAGCATTTT. Based on the CDR3 plus reference TRBV18 and TRBJ1-5, the full variable domain is NAGVMQNPRHLVRRRGQEARLRCSPMKGHSHVYWYRQLPEEGLKFMVYLQKENIIDESGMPKERFSAEFPKEGPSILRIQQVVRGDSAAYFCASSLDRDQPQHFGDGTRLSIL.

The V and J genes are TRBV6-6 and TRBJ2-1; D is undetermined. Trimming took 2 bases from V and 7 from J, leaving 3 bases between them. The CDR3 contains 11 residues. Germline V gene data show CDR1 as MNHNY and CDR2 as SVGAGI (reference sequence). As DNA, the CDR3 is TGTGCCAGCAGTTACGGTAATGAGCAGTTCTTC. Amino acids: CASSYGNEQFF.

The chain joins TRBV2 to TRBJ1-1; maybe TRBD1 (6 bases). Germline CDR1 SNHLY, CDR2 FYNNEI. The CDR3 runs to 12 residues. The ends were cut back, 6 bases at V and 7 bases at J, with 12 bases in the middle. CDR3 nucleotide sequence: TGTGCCAGCAGAGCCGGGACACTTGAAGCTTTCTTT. Translating gives CASRAGTLEAFF.

The J gene is TRBJ2-1, the V gene TRBV9; 12 nucleotides match TRBD2. The V and J ends lost 4 bases and 6 bases, in that order; junction bases with no gene match: 8. The CDR3 runs to 16 residues. The germline gives CDR1 SGDLS, CDR2 YYNGEE. In DNA form, the CDR3 reads TGTGCCAGCAGCCCCGGAAGGACTAGCGGGGCCAATGAGCAGTTCTTC. Protein: CASSPGRTSGANEQFF.

The chain uses TRBV19 and TRBJ1-5; D might be TRBD1 (6 bases). Germline CDR1 LNHDA, CDR2 SQIVND (reference sequence). There are 14 residues in the CDR3. Trimming took 5 bases from V and 10 from J, leaving 18 bases between them. The CDR3 spells CASSLDSPPAPQHF. The CDR3 DNA reads TGTGCCAGTAGTTTGGACAGCCCGCCTGCTCCCCAGCATTTT.

The V call is TRBV18, the J call TRBJ1-1, with a possible D match to TRBD1 (6 bases). CDR1 and CDR2 from the germline V gene are KGHSH and LQKENI. This CDR3 spans 15 amino acids. The V and J ends lost 3 bases and 4 bases respectively, with 15 bases between them. CDR3 protein: CASSPSQGEGTEAFF. CDR3 DNA sequence: TGTGCCAGCTCACCTTCACAGGGAGAGGGCACTGAAGCTTTCTTT.

The rearrangement links TRBV19 to TRBJ1-1; D is ambiguous. CDR3 size: 15 residues. V dropped 3 bases and J dropped 5 bases, with 16 bases sitting between them. Germline V gene data show CDR1 as LNHDA and CDR2 as SQIVND (reference sequence). CDR3 sequence (DNA): TGTGCCAGTAGTATCGGAACAGCTAGGCGAACTGAAGCTTTCTTT. Translation gives CASSIGTARRTEAFF.

The rearrangement uses TRBV7-9 and TRBJ2-5, with unresolved D. This CDR3 has 11 amino acids. V was trimmed by 3 bases and J by 5 bases, leaving 4 bases between them. The V gene's germline CDR1 is SEHNR and CDR2 FQNEAQ (reference sequence). The CDR3 DNA is TGTGCCAGCAGCTTGTCCGAGACCCAGTACTTC. Protein sequence: CASSLSETQYF.

CDR3 coding DNA: TGTGCCAGTAGTTACTCGGGGACCCTGGGCACTGAAGCTTTCTTT. This sequence encodes CASSYSGTLGTEAFF. J is TRBJ1-1 and V is TRBV19; possibly TRBD1 for D (5 bases). Per germline, CDR1 LNHDA and CDR2 SQIVND (reference sequence). The CDR3 runs 15 residues. Deletions cut 5 bases from V and 4 bases from J, with 17 bases between.

Only a few counts were recorded for this clone. J is TRBJ1-3 and V is TRBV6-5; 7 bases are a match to TRBD1. CDR3 length: 14 residues. The ends lost 5 bases at V and 7 bases at J; junction bases unmatched: 8. Germline V gene sequence: CDR1 MNHEY, CDR2 SVGAGI. The CDR3 DNA reads TGTGCCAGCAGTCCAAGACAGGGTTACAACACCATATATTTT. Its protein product is CASSPRQGYNTIYF.

CDR3 protein: CASSLSPRYEQYF. The CDR3 DNA sequence: TGTGCCAGCAGCCTGTCCCCCAGGTACGAGCAGTACTTC. V is TRBV11-2 and J is TRBJ2-7; D is undetermined. Per the germline V gene, CDR1 is SGHAT and CDR2 is FQNNGV. V was trimmed by 5 bases and J by 4 bases, leaving 12 bases between them. The CDR3 consists of 13 residues.

J is TRBJ2-7 and V is TRBV14; no clear D. CDR3 length: 12 amino acids. The germline V and J ends were trimmed by 0 bases and 8 bases, with 8 bases remaining between them. Germline values: CDR1 SGHDN, CDR2 FVKESK. The CDR3 coding sequence is TGTGCCAGCAGCCAAGATCTGGGTAAGCAGTACTTC. Translated, it gives CASSQDLGKQYF.

The chain combines TRBV4-1 with TRBJ1-2, with TRBD1 matching over 7 bases. The ends lost 3 bases at V and 8 bases at J; junction bases unmatched: 15. CDR1 MGHRA and CDR2 YSYEKL come from the germline V gene. The CDR3 spans 16 residues. CDR3 in DNA: TGCGCCAGCAGCCAGCGGAACGGGGGTTTAGGGGGCGGCTACACCTTC. Its translation is CASSQRNGGLGGGYTF.

The chain is built from TRBV7-2 and TRBJ2-2; D perhaps matches TRBD1 (6 bases). V lost 2 bases and J lost 1, with 17 bases in between. The CDR3 is made up of 18 amino acids. Per the germline V gene, CDR1 is SGHTA and CDR2 is FQGNSA. Written as DNA, the CDR3 is TGTGCCAGCAGCTTACTATTAGGGGGTAGCGAGAACACCGGGGAGCTGTTTTTT. Residues: CASSLLLGGSENTGELFF. Full variable domain (outside the CDR3, taken from reference TRBV7-2 and TRBJ2-2): GAGVSQSPSNKVTEKGKDVELRCDPISGHTALYWYRQSLGQGLEFLIYFQGNSAPDKSGLPSDRFSAERTGGSVSTLTIQRTQQEDSAVYLCASSLLLGGSENTGELFFGEGSRLTVL.

V gene TRBV6-6 combines with J gene TRBJ1-2; D may be TRBD1 (6 bases). V gave up 6 bases and J gave up 4 bases, with 9 bases separating them. CDR3 length: 12 amino acids. Germline V lookup: CDR1 MNHNY, CDR2 SVGAGI (reference sequence). The CDR3 protein is CASRSGAYGYTF. The CDR3 coding sequence is TGTGCCAGCAGATCAGGGGCCTATGGCTACACCTTC.

The chain is built from TRBV6-5 and TRBJ2-7; no clear D gene. CDR3 size: 13 residues. Trimming removed 2 bases at V and 9 bases at J, with 14 bases between. CDR1 MNHEY and CDR2 SVGAGI come from the germline V gene. For the CDR3, the DNA is TGTGCCAGCAGTTACGAACAGCACCGGCGGCAGTACTTC. Its protein is CASSYEQHRRQYF.

The J gene is TRBJ1-1, the V gene TRBV19, with TRBD1 as a possible D gene (5 bases). Germline V lookup: CDR1 LNHDA, CDR2 SQIVND (reference sequence). The CDR3 has 19 amino acids. Trimming left V 0 bases short and J 3 bases short, with 23 bases between. CDR3 residues: CASSIDLIRIGAGHTEAFF. Written as DNA, the CDR3 is TGTGCCAGTAGTATAGATCTGATACGAATAGGGGCGGGGCACACTGAAGCTTTCTTT.

The chain couples TRBV5-4 to TRBJ1-2, with a tentative D call TRBD1 (6 bases). Trimming stripped 1 base from V and 5 bases from J, with 15 bases between. Germline assignment: CDR1 SGHNT and CDR2 YYREEE (reference sequence). There are 15 residues in the CDR3. The CDR3 loop reads CASSLTGQGGYGYTF. CDR3 DNA: TGTGCCAGCAGCTTGACAGGGCAGGGAGGGTATGGCTACACCTTC. Looking up the rest from reference TRBV5-4 and TRBJ1-2 gives the full variable domain: ETGVTQSPTHLIKTRGQQVTLRCSSQSGHNTVSWYQQALGQGPQFIFQYYREEENGRGNFPPRFSGLQFPNYSSELNVNALELDDSALYLCASSLTGQGGYGYTFGSGTRLTVV.

This clone was picked up a small number of times. J is TRBJ2-5 and V is TRBV28; 8 bases match TRBD1. The CDR3 covers 16 residues. CDR1 and CDR2 from the germline V gene are MDHEN and SYDVKM. V lost 3 bases and J lost 4; bases outside the gene matches: 10. The CDR3 nucleotides read TGTGCCAGCAGTTTTTACAGGGGGAGAGTGGGAGAGACCCAGTACTTC. Protein product: CASSFYRGRVGETQYF.

This chain uses TRBV7-9 with TRBJ2-3, with D perhaps TRBD1 (5 bases). Between the trimmed V and J ends, which lost 0 bases and 5 bases, there was a span of 18 bases. Germline CDR1 is SEHNR and CDR2 is FQNEAQ (reference sequence). The CDR3 sequence is 17 residues long. The CDR3 protein is CASSLARRLIRGDTQYF. CDR3 sequence (DNA): TGTGCCAGCAGCTTAGCAAGGCGCCTAATAAGGGGAGATACGCAGTATTTT.

The genes are TRBV7-3 and TRBJ1-1; possibly TRBD1 for D (6 bases). The CDR3 sequence is 13 residues long. Deletions cut 6 bases from V and 7 bases from J, with 15 bases between. Germline loops: CDR1 SGHTA, CDR2 FQGTGA. The CDR3 region is CASSRDIGSEAFF. The CDR3, as DNA: TGTGCCAGCAGTCGGGACATCGGGAGTGAAGCTTTCTTT.

The chain recombines TRBV19 with TRBJ1-2; 8 bases fit TRBD1. CDR3 size: 15 residues. V dropped 3 bases and J dropped 8; count of bases not matched to a gene: 11. Germline CDR1 LNHDA, CDR2 SQIVND (reference sequence). The CDR3 nucleotides are TGTGCCAGTAGTATTGGAGCAGGGGGCCATAACGGCTACACCTTC. It specifies CASSIGAGGHNGYTF.

The rearrangement links TRBV14 to TRBJ2-7, with TRBD1 as a possible D gene (6 bases). Germline loops: CDR1 SGHDN, CDR2 FVKESK. This CDR3 is built from 15 residues. With 0 bases removed from V and 2 bases from J, the gap between germline ends came to 11 bases. This chain's CDR3 is CASSQDRGPTYEQYF. CDR3 in DNA: TGTGCCAGCAGCCAAGACAGGGGCCCTACCTACGAGCAGTACTTC.

This chain's CDR3 is CASSLALGGYEQYF. DNA for the CDR3: TGTGCCAGCAGCTTAGCGCTGGGGGGCTACGAGCAGTACTTC. J is TRBJ2-7 and V is TRBV7-2, with a possible D match to TRBD2 (6 bases). CDR1 is SGHTA, CDR2 FQGNSA, per germline. The CDR3 length is 14 residues. V dropped 0 bases and J dropped 3 bases, with 9 bases sitting between them. Complete variable domain (other parts from reference TRBV7-2 and TRBJ2-7): GAGVSQSPSNKVTEKGKDVELRCDPISGHTALYWYRQSLGQGLEFLIYFQGNSAPDKSGLPSDRFSAERTGGSVSTLTIQRTQQEDSAVYLCASSLALGGYEQYFGPGTRLTVT.

The CDR3 sequence is CATGRRDTTYNEQFF. DNA for the CDR3: TGTGCCACCGGCCGCCGGGACACGACCTACAATGAGCAGTTCTTC. This rearrangement joins TRBV27 to TRBJ2-1, with D possibly being TRBD1 (6 bases). CDR3 length: 15 residues. Germline lookup yields CDR1 MNHEY and CDR2 SMNVEV (reference sequence). V was shortened by 10 bases and J by 2 bases, with 18 bases between the two germline ends.